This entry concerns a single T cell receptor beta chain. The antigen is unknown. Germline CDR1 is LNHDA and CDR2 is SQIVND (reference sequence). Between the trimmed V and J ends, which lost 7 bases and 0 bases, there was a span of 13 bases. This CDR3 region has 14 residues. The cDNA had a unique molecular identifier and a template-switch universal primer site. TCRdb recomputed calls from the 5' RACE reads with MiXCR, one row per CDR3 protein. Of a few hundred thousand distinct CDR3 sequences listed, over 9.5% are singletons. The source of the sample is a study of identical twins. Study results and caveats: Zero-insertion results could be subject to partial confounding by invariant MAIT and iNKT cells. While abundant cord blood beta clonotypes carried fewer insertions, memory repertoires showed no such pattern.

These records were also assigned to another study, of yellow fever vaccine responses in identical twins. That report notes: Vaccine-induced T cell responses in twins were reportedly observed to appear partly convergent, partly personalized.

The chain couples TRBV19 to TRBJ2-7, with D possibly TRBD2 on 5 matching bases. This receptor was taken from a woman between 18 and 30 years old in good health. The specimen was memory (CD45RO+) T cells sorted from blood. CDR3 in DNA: TGTGCCAGTAATCCGGCCGGGGTCTCCTACGAGCAGTACTTC. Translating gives CASNPAGVSYEQYF. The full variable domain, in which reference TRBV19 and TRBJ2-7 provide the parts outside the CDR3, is DGGITQSPKYLFRKEGQNVTLSCEQNLNHDAMYWYRQDPGQGLRLIYYSQIVNDFQKGDIAEGYSVSREKKESFPLTVTSAQKNPTAFYLCASNPAGVSYEQYFGPGTRLTVT.